A single sample is the source of the 15 T cell receptor beta chains below, sequenced in a study of cytomegalovirus exposure and HLA in healthy donors. With 60 Vbeta and 13 Jbeta primers, the PCR was carried out. Clones were read by immunoSEQ multiplex PCR, and TCRdb kept only the in-frame ones, dropping some. Of about 95,000 clones listed, about four fifths are singletons. The material sequenced was PBMCs. The receptors here all came from a man aged 18 to 30 in good health and CMV-seropositive.

The genes are TRBV7-2 and TRBJ2-5; 13 bases map to TRBD2. Germline V gives CDR1 SGHTA, CDR2 FQGNSA. J gave up 1 base and V 4 bases, and 3 bases lay outside the gene matches. The CDR3 consists of 16 residues. This CDR3 reads CASSSGLAGPQETQYF. As DNA, the CDR3 is TGTGCCAGCAGCTCGGGACTAGCGGGGCCCCAAGAGACCCAGTACTTC.

The chain couples TRBV7-6 to TRBJ2-5; D remains unclear. V dropped 0 bases and J dropped 1 base, with 9 bases sitting between them. The CDR3 runs 15 residues. Per the germline V gene, CDR1 is SGHVS and CDR2 is FNYEAQ. CDR3 protein: CASSLAVWAQETQYF. The CDR3 region has the DNA TGTGCCAGCAGCTTAGCAGTCTGGGCCCAAGAGACCCAGTACTTC.

J is TRBJ2-7 and V is TRBV10-2; D may be TRBD2 (5 bases). V lost 9 bases, J lost 2 bases, and 14 bases lay in between. The CDR3 runs 13 residues. Per germline, CDR1 WSHSY and CDR2 SAAADI. CDR3 region: CASIGNPTYEQYF. The CDR3 DNA reads TGCGCCAGTATCGGGAACCCCACCTACGAGCAGTACTTC.

This clone was recorded a few times. This chain joins TRBV9 and TRBJ2-1, with 11 bases fitting TRBD2. CDR3 size: 18 residues. Losses at the gene ends were 4 bases for V and 3 bases for J; bases not matched to a gene: 12. Germline CDR1 and CDR2: SGDLS and YYNGEE. Here the CDR3 reads CASSIQTGTSGVYNEQFF. The CDR3 DNA reads as TGTGCCAGCAGCATCCAAACCGGGACTAGCGGAGTCTACAATGAGCAGTTCTTC.

For the CDR3, the DNA is TGTGCCAGTAGTACCCAACAGGGGGATTTCAATCAGCCCCAGCATTTT. Amino acid sequence: CASSTQQGDFNQPQHF. V and J are TRBV19 and TRBJ1-5, with 8 bases aligning to TRBD1. The CDR3 runs to 16 residues. V dropped 4 bases and J dropped 3; count of bases not matched to a gene: 8. Germline V lookup: CDR1 LNHDA, CDR2 SQIVND (reference sequence).

V is TRBV5-1 and J is TRBJ2-6; no clear D gene. Trimming left V 4 bases short and J 4 bases short, with 9 bases between. The CDR3 is 14 residues long. CDR1 SGHRS and CDR2 YFSETQ come from the germline V gene. The CDR3 spells CASSHNTGANVLTF. The CDR3 DNA sequence: TGCGCCAGCAGCCACAACACAGGGGCCAACGTCCTGACTTTC.

This sequence joins TRBV18 and TRBJ1-1, with a possible D match to TRBD1 (6 bases). The CDR3 runs 13 residues. V was pared by 6 bases and J by 4 bases, with 12 bases between. CDR1 KGHSH and CDR2 LQKENI come from the germline V gene. CDR3 protein: CASSEQGVTEAFF. CDR3 bases: TGTGCCAGCTCCGAACAGGGTGTCACTGAAGCTTTCTTT.

About this clone: The junction shows a germline mismatch at one end, possibly a read error. This sample includes further DNA sequences coding for the same CDR3. V gene TRBV4-1 combines with J gene TRBJ2-7, with D uncertain. Germline values: CDR1 MGHRA, CDR2 YSYEKL. The CDR3 loop spans 12 amino acids. The CDR3 DNA is TGTGCCAGCAGCCTAGACGCCTACGAGCAGTACTTC. Amino acid sequence: CASSLDAYEQYF.

This clone was seen a few times. The chain recombines TRBV6-1 with TRBJ2-4; D may be TRBD1 (6 bases). The CDR3 spans 14 residues. The germline CDR1 and CDR2 sequences are MNHNS and SASEGT. V was trimmed by 6 bases and J by 10 bases, leaving 19 bases between them. The CDR3 nucleotides are TGTGCCAGCAGACCCAGGGGACCCGCGAGGATTCAGTACTTC. Its protein is CASRPRGPARIQYF.

This chain connects TRBV9 to TRBJ1-1; a weak D match, TRBD1 (5 bases). This CDR3 spans 13 amino acids. V gave up 0 bases and J gave up 7 bases, with 10 bases separating them. Germline-derived CDR1 and CDR2 are SGDLS and YYNGEE. CDR3 protein: CASSVGGDVEAFF. For the CDR3, the DNA is TGTGCCAGCAGCGTAGGGGGGGATGTTGAAGCTTTCTTT. Supplemented by reference TRBV9 and TRBJ1-1, the full variable domain reads DSGVTQTPKHLITATGQRVTLRCSPRSGDLSVYWYQQSLDQGLQFLIQYYNGEERAKGNILERFSAQQFPDLHSELNLSSLELGDSALYFCASSVGGDVEAFFGQGTRLTVV.

The chain combines TRBV5-1 with TRBJ2-7, with 7 bases matching TRBD1. Germline CDR1 reads SGHRS; CDR2 reads YFSETQ. The CDR3 has 16 amino acids. V lost 4 bases to trimming and J lost 2 bases; unmatched junction nucleotides: 12. This CDR3 reads CASSPDARQGTYEQYF. The CDR3 DNA reads TGCGCCAGCAGCCCCGATGCACGACAGGGAACCTACGAGCAGTACTTC.

The chain recombines TRBV6-1 with TRBJ1-1; a possible D gene is TRBD1 (6 bases). Germline lookup yields CDR1 MNHNS and CDR2 SASEGT. The CDR3 is 16 amino acids. V was cut by 4 bases and J by 0 bases, with 15 bases left in between. The CDR3 DNA reads TGTGCCAGCAGTGTGGGGGGGCGGGTCCTGAACACTGAAGCTTTCTTT. Its protein is CASSVGGRVLNTEAFF.

The chain employs TRBV7-2 and TRBJ2-3; D perhaps matches TRBD2 (5 bases). V dropped 6 bases and J dropped 7 bases, with 17 bases sitting between them. The CDR3 loop spans 14 amino acids. Germline V lookup: CDR1 SGHTA, CDR2 FQGNSA. CDR3 nucleotide sequence: TGTGCCAGCAGTTACCCGGCCGGAGGCAATACGCAGTATTTT. Encoded protein: CASSYPAGGNTQYF.

The chain carries TRBV4-1 and TRBJ2-1; 9 nucleotides agree with TRBD2. The ends lost 6 bases at V and 6 bases at J; junction bases unmatched: 6. Per germline, CDR1 MGHRA and CDR2 YSYEKL. This CDR3 comprises 14 residues. CDR3 amino acids: CASREAGGFNEQFF. The CDR3 DNA follows: TGCGCCAGCAGGGAAGCGGGGGGATTCAATGAGCAGTTCTTC.

In DNA, the CDR3 is TGTGCCAGCAGCCCAGGACAGGGGAACACCGGGGAGCTGTTTTTT. Its translation: CASSPGQGNTGELFF. The chain employs TRBV9 and TRBJ2-2; 8 nucleotides match TRBD1. With 4 bases clipped from V and 1 base from J, the junction kept 3 bases outside the gene matches. Germline-derived CDR1 and CDR2 are SGDLS and YYNGEE. This CDR3 contains 15 residues.